A single sample is the source of the 28 T cell receptor beta chains below, sequenced in a study of tumor-infiltrating lymphocytes in localized non-small cell lung cancer. Some clones are missing from TCRdb's copy, which holds only in-frame ones; the method was immunoSEQ multiplex PCR. The repertoire consists of around 12,000 clones, with around four fifths occurring once and the leading ten covering around 10%. The sample taken for sequencing was uninvolved lung tissue not adjacent to the tumor. Receptors were obtained from a human donor with non-small cell lung cancer.

The chain carries TRBV6-5 and TRBJ1-1; 8 positions agree with TRBD1. The germline CDR1 and CDR2 sequences are MNHEY and SVGAGI. This CDR3 has 13 amino acids. V lost 5 bases, J lost 11 bases, and 10 bases stayed unmatched. CDR3 sequence reads: CASSEAGHRGAFF. CDR3 nucleotide sequence: TGTGCCAGCAGTGAAGCGGGTCACAGGGGGGCTTTCTTT.

V is TRBV5-6 and J is TRBJ2-1, with TRBD2 matching 11 bases. The junction had 10 bases not matched to a gene; V was cut back by 2 bases and J by 12 bases. The germline V gene encodes CDR1 SGHDT and CDR2 YYEEEE. The CDR3 loop spans 15 amino acids. CDR3 bases: TGTGCCAGCAGCTTTTTAGTAGCGGGGGGGCCCGGGCAGTTCTTC. Protein sequence: CASSFLVAGGPGQFF.

The V gene is TRBV2, the J gene TRBJ1-2; 10 nucleotides line up with TRBD1. Germline assignment: CDR1 SNHLY and CDR2 FYNNEI. The CDR3 has 13 amino acids. The V and J ends lost 7 bases and 7 bases, in that order; junction bases with no gene match: 6. The CDR3 protein is CASTTTGGIGYTF. In nucleotides, the CDR3 is TGTGCCAGCACCACGACAGGGGGCATTGGCTACACCTTC.

V is TRBV9 and J is TRBJ2-3; D is uncertain. The V end was cut by 2 bases, the J end by 2 bases, with 21 bases between. Germline-derived CDR1 and CDR2 are SGDLS and YYNGEE. The length of the CDR3 is 18 residues. CDR3 DNA: TGTGCCAGCAGCGTGGGCCTAACAGCAATCCTAAACACAGATACGCAGTATTTT. It translates to CASSVGLTAILNTDTQYF.

This rearrangement joins TRBV10-3 to TRBJ1-1; D ambiguous. The CDR3 consists of 13 residues. V was pared by 7 bases and J by 0 bases, with 9 bases between. Germline V gene lookup returns CDR1 ENHRY and CDR2 SYGVKD. For the CDR3, the DNA is TGTGCCATCACGGCGGAATTGAACACTGAAGCTTTCTTT. Its protein product is CAITAELNTEAFF.

This clone was observed once. The gene calls are TRBV29-1 and TRBJ1-4, with D possibly being TRBD1 (5 bases). Trimming took 4 bases from V and 2 from J, leaving 11 bases between them. Germline CDR1 SQVTM, CDR2 ANQGSEA. The CDR3 length is 14 residues. The CDR3 region is CSVGGVRTNEKLFF. The CDR3 DNA is TGCAGCGTTGGGGGCGTACGGACTAATGAAAAACTGTTTTTT.

This chain uses TRBV2 with TRBJ2-2; D ambiguous. V dropped 8 bases and J dropped 1 base, with 14 bases sitting between them. CDR1 is SNHLY and CDR2 is FYNNEI in the germline V gene. This CDR3 is built from 15 residues. CDR3 nucleotide sequence: TGTGCCAGCTTCGTAGTCTCAGGGAACACCGGGGAGCTGTTTTTT. Residues: CASFVVSGNTGELFF.

The chain carries TRBV5-5 and TRBJ2-2; possible D gene TRBD2, 6 bases. Trimming removed 2 bases from V and 1 base from J, with 6 bases in between. CDR1 SGHKS and CDR2 YYEKEE come from the germline V gene (reference sequence). CDR3 length: 14 amino acids. For the CDR3, the DNA is TGTGCCAGCAGCTTCGGGGGGAACACCGGGGAGCTGTTTTTT. Translation gives CASSFGGNTGELFF.

The V gene is TRBV5-8, the J gene TRBJ1-3; D remains ambiguous. The CDR3 totals 13 residues. CDR1 is SGHTS, CDR2 YDEGEE, per germline. Trimming pared 6 bases from V and 9 bases from J, leaving 16 bases between. CDR3 in DNA: TGTGCCAGCAAATCTTTTAGCGTGGGCACCATATATTTT. Residues: CASKSFSVGTIYF.

V is TRBV19 and J is TRBJ1-5, with 9 bases aligning to TRBD1. Germline V gene sequence: CDR1 LNHDA, CDR2 SQIVND (reference sequence). Trimming took 3 bases from V and 6 from J; bases not matched to a gene: 6. The CDR3 has 15 residues. CDR3 DNA: TGTGCCAGTAGTATTTGGGGACAGGGTGGTCAGCCCCAGCATTTT. Protein sequence: CASSIWGQGGQPQHF.

The J gene is TRBJ1-2, the V gene TRBV28; the D gene is possibly TRBD1 (6 bases). The germline V gene has CDR1 MDHEN and CDR2 SYDVKM. V lost 6 bases and J lost 5, with 19 bases in between. This CDR3 has 15 residues. The CDR3 coding sequence is TGTGCCAGCAGCGCCGGGCCCGAAAGGGGGTATGGCTACACCTTC. Its protein is CASSAGPERGYGYTF.

The chain combines TRBV28 with TRBJ2-1, with 11 bases lining up with TRBD1. CDR3 length: 15 amino acids. The germline V gene encodes CDR1 MDHEN and CDR2 SYDVKM. V shed 6 bases and J 9 bases; nucleotides not matched to a gene: 10. The CDR3 is CASSTGTGGIGEQFF. The CDR3 DNA follows: TGTGCCAGCAGCACCGGGACAGGGGGGATAGGTGAGCAGTTCTTC.

The rearrangement uses TRBV7-2 and TRBJ2-4; D tentatively reads TRBD1 or TRBD2 (7 bases each). Trimming stripped 4 bases from V and 8 bases from J, with 18 bases between. The CDR3 loop spans 15 amino acids. Per the germline V gene, CDR1 is SGHTA and CDR2 is FQGNSA. The CDR3 DNA is TGTGCCAGCAGCTCGTACAGGGGAGGGTGGGACATTCAGTACTTC. Its translation is CASSSYRGGWDIQYF.

The chain has TRBV10-2 and TRBJ1-2; D might be TRBD1 (6 bases). Trimming took 0 bases from V and 8 from J, leaving 13 bases between them. Germline V CDR1 and CDR2: WSHSY, SAAADI. The CDR3 consists of 14 residues. CDR3: CASSESRQGLGYTF. DNA for the CDR3: TGCGCCAGCAGTGAGTCCCGCCAGGGGCTGGGCTACACCTTC.

Here the CDR3 reads CASSVGGRRTDTQYF. The CDR3 DNA reads as TGTGCCAGCAGCGTAGGTGGTAGACGCACAGATACGCAGTATTTT. J is TRBJ2-3 and V is TRBV9; D is ambiguous. CDR3 size: 15 residues. The V end lost 0 bases, the J end lost 1 base, and 9 bases lay between the germline ends. The germline CDR1 and CDR2 sequences are SGDLS and YYNGEE.

The chain links TRBV28 to TRBJ2-7; D may be TRBD1 (5 bases). The V end was cut by 2 bases, the J end by 0 bases, with 14 bases between. Looked up from germline, CDR1 is MDHEN and CDR2 is SYDVKM. This CDR3 has 16 residues. The CDR3 sequence: CASSLRQGFLSYEQYF. In nucleotides, the CDR3 is TGTGCCAGCAGTTTACGGCAGGGATTCCTCTCCTACGAGCAGTACTTC.

This chain uses TRBV19 with TRBJ2-1, with D unclear. The ends were cut back, 5 bases at V and 4 bases at J, with 6 bases in the middle. Germline V gives CDR1 LNHDA, CDR2 SQIVND (reference sequence). The CDR3 is 12 residues long. The CDR3: CASSPQYNEQFF. The CDR3 bases are TGTGCCAGTAGTCCACAGTACAATGAGCAGTTCTTC.

The CDR3 DNA is TGTGCCAGCAGCTTAGTTTTAGCGGGGGGAAATCCTACGTTACAGCAGTACTTC. It specifies CASSLVLAGGNPTLQQYF. J is TRBJ2-7 and V is TRBV11-3; TRBD2 aligns across 10 bases. CDR1 is SGHNT and CDR2 is YENEEA in the germline V gene. The CDR3 sequence is 18 residues long. After removal of 1 base from V and 8 bases from J, the junction contained 17 bases not matched to a gene.

The chain carries TRBV4-3 and TRBJ2-7; 7 nucleotides align to TRBD1. This CDR3 has 15 residues. Trimming took 2 bases from V and 3 from J; bases not matched to a gene: 7. The germline V gene encodes CDR1 LGHNA and CDR2 YSLEER. CDR3 residues: CASSQYRGGIYEQYF. Written as DNA, the CDR3 is TGCGCCAGCAGCCAATATAGAGGGGGCATCTACGAGCAGTACTTC.

V is TRBV6-4 and J is TRBJ1-2, with a possible D match to TRBD1 (5 bases). The CDR3 runs to 14 residues. Trimming removed 7 bases at V and 5 bases at J, with 17 bases between. CDR1 MRHNA and CDR2 SNTAGT come from the germline V gene. The DNA for the CDR3 is TGTGCCAGCAACCCGGGGGGGACCGGTTATGGCTACACCTTC. Translated: CASNPGGTGYGYTF.

This chain links TRBV10-2 with TRBJ1-3; D unclear. CDR1 is WSHSY and CDR2 is SAAADI in the germline V gene. This CDR3 region has 13 residues. V lost 8 bases, J lost 0 bases, and 8 bases lay in between. The CDR3: CASGVSSGNTIYF. The CDR3 DNA reads TGCGCCAGCGGGGTCAGCTCTGGAAACACCATATATTTT.

The chain joins TRBV19 to TRBJ2-3; D is uncertain. Looked up from germline, CDR1 is LNHDA and CDR2 is SQIVND (reference sequence). The CDR3 has 10 residues. The V and J ends lost 6 bases and 5 bases respectively, with 3 bases between them. CDR3 coding DNA: TGTGCCAGTAGGGGAGATACGCAGTATTTT. Translation: CASRGDTQYF.

V and J are TRBV29-1 and TRBJ2-1; TRBD1 aligns across 10 bases. Germline CDR1 is SQVTM and CDR2 is ANQGSEA. The length of the CDR3 is 13 residues. With V trimmed by 7 bases and J by 6 bases, 6 bases remained unmatched. CDR3: CSARQGARNEQFF. CDR3 coding DNA: TGCAGCGCTCGACAGGGGGCGCGCAATGAGCAGTTCTTC.

The chain couples TRBV19 to TRBJ2-4, with 7 bases that match TRBD2. The germline gives CDR1 LNHDA, CDR2 SQIVND (reference sequence). The CDR3 sequence is 15 residues long. Trimming removed 5 bases from V and 8 bases from J; junction bases left unmatched: 12. The CDR3 spells CASSPTWGRGYIQYF. CDR3 coding DNA: TGTGCCAGTAGTCCGACGTGGGGGAGGGGATACATTCAGTACTTC. Supplemented by reference TRBV19 and TRBJ2-4, the full variable domain reads DGGITQSPKYLFRKEGQNVTLSCEQNLNHDAMYWYRQDPGQGLRLIYYSQIVNDFQKGDIAEGYSVSREKKESFPLTVTSAQKNPTAFYLCASSPTWGRGYIQYFGAGTRLSVL.

This chain joins TRBV6-1 and TRBJ1-5; no firm D call. Germline V gives CDR1 MNHNS, CDR2 SASEGT. V was trimmed by 5 bases and J by 10 bases, leaving 9 bases between them. This CDR3 has 11 amino acids. The CDR3 loop is CASSSGEPQHF. The CDR3 region has the DNA TGTGCCAGCAGTTCCGGGGAACCCCAGCATTTT.

The J gene is TRBJ1-6, the V gene TRBV5-6; D possibly corresponds to TRBD1 (6 bases). V lost 4 bases, J lost 8 bases, and 10 bases lay in between. Germline CDR1 and CDR2: SGHDT and YYEEEE. CDR3 length equals 13 residues. The CDR3 nucleotides read TGTGCCAGCAGCCCCACAGGGTATTCACCCCTCCACTTT. This sequence encodes CASSPTGYSPLHF. The full variable domain, its missing parts supplied by reference TRBV5-6 and TRBJ1-6, is DAGVTQSPTHLIKTRGQQVTLRCSPKSGHDTVSWYQQALGQGPQFIFQYYEEEERQRGNFPDRFSGHQFPNYSSELNVNALLLGDSALYLCASSPTGYSPLHFGNGTRLTVT.

V is TRBV27 and J is TRBJ2-7; the match to TRBD2 covers 12 bases. This CDR3 has 20 amino acids. V was clipped by 2 bases and J by 1 base; unmatched bases: 15. CDR1 is MNHEY and CDR2 is SMNVEV in the germline V gene (reference sequence). This CDR3 reads CASSLRATGLAGGKSYEQYF. The CDR3 DNA sequence: TGTGCCAGCAGTTTAAGGGCCACGGGGCTAGCGGGGGGGAAGTCCTACGAGCAGTACTTC.

The CDR3, as DNA: TGTGCCAGTAGTCCCCACGTAGGGGGGCATGGCTACACCTTC. Its protein is CASSPHVGGHGYTF. The rearrangement uses TRBV19 and TRBJ1-2, with D perhaps TRBD1 (6 bases). The CDR3 is made up of 14 amino acids. Trimming cost V 5 bases and J 6 bases, with 16 bases left between them. Germline V gene sequence: CDR1 LNHDA, CDR2 SQIVND (reference sequence). Complete variable domain (other parts from reference TRBV19 and TRBJ1-2): DGGITQSPKYLFRKEGQNVTLSCEQNLNHDAMYWYRQDPGQGLRLIYYSQIVNDFQKGDIAEGYSVSREKKESFPLTVTSAQKNPTAFYLCASSPHVGGHGYTFGSGTRLTVV.